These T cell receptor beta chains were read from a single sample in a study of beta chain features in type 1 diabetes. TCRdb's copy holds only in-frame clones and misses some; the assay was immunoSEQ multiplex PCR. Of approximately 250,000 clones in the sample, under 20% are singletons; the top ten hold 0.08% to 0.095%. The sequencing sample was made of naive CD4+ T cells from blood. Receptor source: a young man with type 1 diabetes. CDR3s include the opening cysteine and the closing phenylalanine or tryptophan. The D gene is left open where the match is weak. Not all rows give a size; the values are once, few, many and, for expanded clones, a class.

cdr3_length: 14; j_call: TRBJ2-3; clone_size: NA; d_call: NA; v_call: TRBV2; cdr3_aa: CASRGLLSTDTQYF; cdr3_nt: TGTGCCAGCAGGGGACTTCTGAGCACAGATACGCAGTATTTT
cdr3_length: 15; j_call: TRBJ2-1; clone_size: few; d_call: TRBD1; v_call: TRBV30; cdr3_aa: CAWSPGQGDYNEQFF; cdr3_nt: TGTGCCTGGAGTCCGGGACAGGGGGACTACAATGAGCAGTTCTTC
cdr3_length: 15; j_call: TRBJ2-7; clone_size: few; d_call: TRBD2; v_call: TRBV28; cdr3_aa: CASSLGVAGSYEQYF; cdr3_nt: TGTGCCAGCAGTTTAGGAGTAGCGGGATCCTACGAGCAGTACTTC
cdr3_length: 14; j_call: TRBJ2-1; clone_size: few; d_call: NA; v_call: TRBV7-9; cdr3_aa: CASSLDRAANEQFF; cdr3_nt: TGTGCCAGCAGCTTGGACAGAGCGGCCAATGAGCAGTTCTTC
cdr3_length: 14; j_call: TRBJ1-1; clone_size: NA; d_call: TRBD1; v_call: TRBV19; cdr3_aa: CASNVGQTNTEAFF; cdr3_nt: TGTGCCAGTAACGTGGGACAGACGAACACTGAAGCTTTCTTT
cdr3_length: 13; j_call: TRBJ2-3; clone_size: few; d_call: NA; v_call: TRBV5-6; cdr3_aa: CASSLYNTDTQYF; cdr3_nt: TGTGCCAGCAGCCTGTACAACACAGATACGCAGTATTTT
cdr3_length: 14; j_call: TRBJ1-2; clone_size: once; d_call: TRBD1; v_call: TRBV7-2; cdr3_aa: CASSTTGANYGYTF; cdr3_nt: TGTGCCAGCAGCACTACAGGGGCCAACTATGGCTACACCTTC
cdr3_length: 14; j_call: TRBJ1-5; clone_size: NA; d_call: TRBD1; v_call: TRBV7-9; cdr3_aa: CASSSTGGNQPQHF; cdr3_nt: TGTGCCAGCAGCTCCACAGGGGGCAATCAGCCCCAGCATTTT
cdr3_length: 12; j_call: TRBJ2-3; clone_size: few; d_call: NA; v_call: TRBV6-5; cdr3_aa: CASSYSRDTQYF; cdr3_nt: TGTGCCAGCAGTTACTCGAGAGATACGCAGTATTTT
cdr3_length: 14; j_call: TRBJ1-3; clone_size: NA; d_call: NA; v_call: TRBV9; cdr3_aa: CASSVGPPGNTIYF; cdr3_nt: TGTGCCAGCAGCGTAGGCCCCCCTGGAAACACCATATATTTT
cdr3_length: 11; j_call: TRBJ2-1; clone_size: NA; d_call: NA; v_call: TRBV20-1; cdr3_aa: CSAPRWGEQFF; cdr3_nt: TGCAGTGCTCCTAGGTGGGGAGAGCAGTTCTTC
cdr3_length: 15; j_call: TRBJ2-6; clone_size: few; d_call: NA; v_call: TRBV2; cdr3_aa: CATTGEASGANVLTF; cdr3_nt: TGTGCCACAACAGGGGAGGCGTCTGGGGCCAACGTCCTGACTTTC
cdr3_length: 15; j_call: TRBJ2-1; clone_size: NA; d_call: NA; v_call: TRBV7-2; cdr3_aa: CASSLGAASYNEQFF; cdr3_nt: TGTGCCAGCAGCTTAGGGGCAGCGTCCTACAATGAGCAGTTCTTC
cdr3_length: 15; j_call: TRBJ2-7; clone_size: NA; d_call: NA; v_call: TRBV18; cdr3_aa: CASSPPRANSYEQYF; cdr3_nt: TGTGCCAGCTCACCACCGAGAGCGAACTCCTACGAGCAGTACTTC
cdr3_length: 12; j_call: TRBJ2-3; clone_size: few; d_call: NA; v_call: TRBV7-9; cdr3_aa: CASSSRPDTQYF; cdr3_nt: TGTGCCAGCAGCTCCCGCCCAGATACGCAGTATTTT
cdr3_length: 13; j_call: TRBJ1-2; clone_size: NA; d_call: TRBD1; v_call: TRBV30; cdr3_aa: CAWSVGQGYGYTF; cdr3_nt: TGTGCCTGGAGTGTCGGACAGGGGTATGGCTACACCTTC
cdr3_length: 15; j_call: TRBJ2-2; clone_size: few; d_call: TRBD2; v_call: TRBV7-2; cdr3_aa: CASSLSSGSTGELFF; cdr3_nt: TGTGCCAGCAGCTTAAGTAGCGGGTCCACCGGGGAGCTGTTTTTT
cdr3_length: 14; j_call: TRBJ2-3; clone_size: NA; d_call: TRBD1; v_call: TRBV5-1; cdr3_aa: CASLRDRGTDTQYF; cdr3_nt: TGCGCCAGCCTCCGGGACAGGGGTACAGATACGCAGTATTTT
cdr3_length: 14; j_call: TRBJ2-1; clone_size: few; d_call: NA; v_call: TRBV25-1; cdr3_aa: CASSESRVGNEQFF; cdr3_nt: TGTGCCAGCAGTGAATCTCGGGTGGGCAATGAGCAGTTCTTC
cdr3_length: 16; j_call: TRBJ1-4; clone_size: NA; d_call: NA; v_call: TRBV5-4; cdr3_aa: CASSLAIGGAPRKLFF; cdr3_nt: TGTGCCAGCAGCTTGGCCATTGGGGGTGCCCCACGGAAACTGTTTTTT
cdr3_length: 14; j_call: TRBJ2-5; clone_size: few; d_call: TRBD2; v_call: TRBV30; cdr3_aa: CAWNPSGLQETQYF; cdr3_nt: TGTGCCTGGAATCCCTCGGGACTACAAGAGACCCAGTACTTC
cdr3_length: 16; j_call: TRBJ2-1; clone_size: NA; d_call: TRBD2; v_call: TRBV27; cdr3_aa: CASSGTSADERNEQFF; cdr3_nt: TGTGCCAGCAGTGGCACTAGCGCCGATGAAAGGAATGAGCAGTTCTTC
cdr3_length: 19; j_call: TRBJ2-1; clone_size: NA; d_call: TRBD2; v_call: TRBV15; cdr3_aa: CATSRDLGTSGRAYNEQFF; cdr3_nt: TGTGCCACCAGCAGAGATCTGGGGACTAGCGGGAGGGCCTACAATGAGCAGTTCTTC
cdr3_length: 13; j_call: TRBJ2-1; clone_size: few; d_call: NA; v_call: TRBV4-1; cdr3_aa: CASSGPSHNEQFF; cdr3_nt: TGCGCCAGCAGCGGACCATCTCACAATGAGCAGTTCTTC
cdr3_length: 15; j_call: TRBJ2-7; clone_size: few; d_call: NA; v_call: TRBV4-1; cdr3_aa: CASSLERASSYEQYF; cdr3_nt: TGCGCCAGCAGCCTTGAGCGGGCTAGCTCCTACGAGCAGTACTTC
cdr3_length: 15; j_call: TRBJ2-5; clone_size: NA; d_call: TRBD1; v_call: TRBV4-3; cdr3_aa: CASSQARTGSRTQYF; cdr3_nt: TGCGCCAGCAGCCAAGCCAGGACAGGGTCAAGGACCCAGTACTTC
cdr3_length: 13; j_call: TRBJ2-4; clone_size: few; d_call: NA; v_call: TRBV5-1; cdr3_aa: CASSFQPQNIQYF; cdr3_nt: TGCGCCAGCAGCTTCCAACCACAAAACATTCAGTACTTC
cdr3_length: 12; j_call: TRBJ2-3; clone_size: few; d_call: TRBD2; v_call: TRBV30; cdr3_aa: CAGSGIGNTQYF; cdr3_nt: TGTGCCGGGAGCGGGATTGGAAATACGCAGTATTTT
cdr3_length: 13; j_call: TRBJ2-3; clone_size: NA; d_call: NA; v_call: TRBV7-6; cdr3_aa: CASSLQQSDTQYF; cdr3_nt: TGTGCCAGCAGCTTGCAGCAGTCAGATACGCAGTATTTT
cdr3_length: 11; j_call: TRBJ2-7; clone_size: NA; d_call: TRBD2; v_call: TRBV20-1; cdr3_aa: CSWGRDYEQYF; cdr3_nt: TGCAGTTGGGGGAGGGACTACGAGCAGTACTTC
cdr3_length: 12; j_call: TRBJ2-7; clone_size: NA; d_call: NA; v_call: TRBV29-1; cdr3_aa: CSVARLEGEQYF; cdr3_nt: TGCAGCGTGGCCCGGTTAGAGGGCGAGCAGTACTTC
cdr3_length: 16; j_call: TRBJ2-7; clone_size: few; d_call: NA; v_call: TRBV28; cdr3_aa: CASSDNNWGVGYEQYF; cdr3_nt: TGTGCCAGCAGTGACAATAACTGGGGTGTAGGCTACGAGCAGTACTTC
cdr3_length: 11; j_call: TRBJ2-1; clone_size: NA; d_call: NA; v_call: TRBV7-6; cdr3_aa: CASRLYNEQFF; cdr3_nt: TGTGCCAGCAGATTATACAATGAGCAGTTCTTC
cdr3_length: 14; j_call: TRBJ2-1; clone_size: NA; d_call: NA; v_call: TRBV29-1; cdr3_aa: CSAGWLPRYNEQFF; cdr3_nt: TGCAGCGCTGGCTGGCTACCCCGATACAATGAGCAGTTCTTC
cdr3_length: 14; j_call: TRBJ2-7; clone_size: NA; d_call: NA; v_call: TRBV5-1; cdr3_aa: CASSLEGFSGEQYF; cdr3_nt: TGCGCCAGCAGCTTGGAGGGATTCTCAGGCGAGCAGTACTTC
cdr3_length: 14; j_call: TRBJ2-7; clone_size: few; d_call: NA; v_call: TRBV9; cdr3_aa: CASSVAPTSYEQYF; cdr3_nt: TGTGCCAGCAGCGTAGCACCCACCTCCTACGAGCAGTACTTC
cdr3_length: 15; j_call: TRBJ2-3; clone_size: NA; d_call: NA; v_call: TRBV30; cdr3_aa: CAWSVSAIRTDTQYF; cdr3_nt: TGTGCCTGGAGTGTATCGGCTATCAGGACAGATACGCAGTATTTT
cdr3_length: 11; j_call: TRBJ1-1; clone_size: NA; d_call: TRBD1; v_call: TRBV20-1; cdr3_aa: CSARGTGEGFF; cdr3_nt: TGCAGTGCTAGAGGGACAGGGGAGGGTTTCTTT
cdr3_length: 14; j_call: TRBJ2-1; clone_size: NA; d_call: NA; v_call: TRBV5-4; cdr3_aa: CAIHEDLPYNEQFF; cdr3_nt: TGTGCCATCCACGAGGACTTGCCGTACAATGAGCAGTTCTTC
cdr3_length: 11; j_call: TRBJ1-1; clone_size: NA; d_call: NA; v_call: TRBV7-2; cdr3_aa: CASSLEGEAFF; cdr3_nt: TGTGCCAGCAGCCTAGAGGGTGAGGCTTTCTTT
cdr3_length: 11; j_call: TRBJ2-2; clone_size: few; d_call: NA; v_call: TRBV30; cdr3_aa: CAWTGSGELFF; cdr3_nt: TGTGCCTGGACAGGGTCCGGGGAGCTGTTTTTT
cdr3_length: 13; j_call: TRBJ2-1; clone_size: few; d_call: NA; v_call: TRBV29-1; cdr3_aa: CSVRQPSGNEQFF; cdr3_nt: TGCAGCGTTAGACAACCGTCGGGCAATGAGCAGTTCTTC
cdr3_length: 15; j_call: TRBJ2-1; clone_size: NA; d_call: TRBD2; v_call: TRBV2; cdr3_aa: CASSEALAERNEQFF; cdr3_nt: TGTGCCAGCAGTGAAGCGCTAGCGGAGAGGAACGAGCAGTTCTTC
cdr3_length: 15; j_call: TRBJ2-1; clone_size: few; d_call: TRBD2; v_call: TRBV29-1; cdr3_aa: CSGSGRAGAYNEQFF; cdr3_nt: TGCAGCGGTAGCGGGAGGGCTGGGGCCTACAATGAGCAGTTCTTC
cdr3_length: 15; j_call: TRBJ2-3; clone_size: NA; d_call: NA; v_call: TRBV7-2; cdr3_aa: CASSRRVLRTDTQYF; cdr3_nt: TGTGCCAGCAGCCGACGTGTCTTGCGCACAGATACGCAGTATTTT
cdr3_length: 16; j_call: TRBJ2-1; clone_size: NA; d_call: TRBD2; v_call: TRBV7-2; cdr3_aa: CASSHRTSGVYNEQFF; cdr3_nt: TGTGCCAGCAGCCACCGGACTAGCGGAGTTTACAATGAGCAGTTCTTC
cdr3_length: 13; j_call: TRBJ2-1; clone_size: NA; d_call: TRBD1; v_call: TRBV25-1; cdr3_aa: CASRLQGADEQFF; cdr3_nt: TGTGCCAGCCGGCTACAGGGGGCGGATGAGCAGTTCTTC
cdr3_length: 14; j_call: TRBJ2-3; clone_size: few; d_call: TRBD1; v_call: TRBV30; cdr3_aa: CAWSRDRVTDTQYF; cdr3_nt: TGTGCCTGGAGCCGGGACAGGGTTACAGATACGCAGTATTTT
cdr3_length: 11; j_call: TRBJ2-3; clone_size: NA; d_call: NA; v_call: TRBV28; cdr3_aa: CAIITPHTQYF; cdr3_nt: TGTGCCATTATTACACCACATACGCAGTATTTT
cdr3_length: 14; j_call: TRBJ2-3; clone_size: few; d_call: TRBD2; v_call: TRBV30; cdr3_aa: CAWRIAGATDTQYF; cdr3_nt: TGTGCCTGGAGAATAGCGGGAGCAACAGATACGCAGTATTTT
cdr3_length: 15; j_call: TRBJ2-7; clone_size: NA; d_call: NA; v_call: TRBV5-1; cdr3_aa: CASSLVSARENEQYF; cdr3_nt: TGCGCCAGCAGCTTGGTGAGCGCGAGAGAAAACGAGCAGTACTTC
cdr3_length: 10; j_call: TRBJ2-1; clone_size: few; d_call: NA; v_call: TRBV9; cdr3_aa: CASSGESLFF; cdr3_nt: TGTGCCAGCAGCGGCGAATCTCTGTTCTTC